The next 27 T cell receptor beta chains were all read from a single sample in a study of T cells in Graves' hyperthyroidism and ophthalmopathy. TCR beta CDR3 regions were amplified from RNA. The TCR CDR3 first-round RT-PCR relied on the HTBI primer set. TCRdb reanalysed the multiplex PCR reads using MiXCR and keeps one entry per CDR3 protein. The repertoire holds about 600,000 distinct CDR3 sequences, with 14% as singletons. The sequencing sample was made of blood. The receptors originated from a woman aged 18-29 years with Graves' ophthalmopathy.

This clonotype showed up many times. The V and J genes are TRBV6-5 and TRBJ2-7, with 11 nucleotides matching TRBD2. V gave up 2 bases and J gave up 2 bases; unmatched junction bases: 14. From germline, CDR1 is MNHEY and CDR2 SVGAGI. The CDR3 extends over 19 amino acids. The DNA of the CDR3 is TGTGCCAGCAGTTACCTCGACCCGGAGACTAGCGGGGCACCCTACGAGCAGTACTTC. Protein product: CASSYLDPETSGAPYEQYF.

This clonotype was seen at least ten times. This sequence joins TRBV27 and TRBJ1-1, with a tentative D call TRBD1 (5 bases). CDR1 is MNHEY, CDR2 SMNVEV, per germline (reference sequence). Trimming took off 5 bases at V and 1 base at J, with 14 bases between the two ends. The CDR3 extends over 15 amino acids. This CDR3 is CASSPIGAGNTEAFF. The CDR3 bases are TGTGCCAGCAGTCCGATCGGGGCAGGGAACACTGAAGCTTTCTTT.

The chain is built from TRBV27 and TRBJ1-6; D gene ambiguous. Germline V lookup: CDR1 MNHEY, CDR2 SMNVEV (reference sequence). V was shortened by 6 bases and J by 8 bases, with 14 bases between the two germline ends. The CDR3 covers 14 residues. This CDR3 is CASRFISGHSPLHF. The CDR3 region has the DNA TGTGCCAGCAGGTTCATTTCCGGGCATTCACCCCTCCACTTT.

V and J are TRBV4-1 and TRBJ1-1; D is uncertain. The CDR3 length is 19 residues. The V end lost 0 bases, the J end lost 1 base, and 21 bases lay between the germline ends. CDR1 is MGHRA, CDR2 YSYEKL, per germline. The CDR3 DNA follows: TGCGCCAGCAGCCAAGATCCCCCTGGCTCCTTGGTAGGGAACACTGAAGCTTTCTTT. Translating it yields CASSQDPPGSLVGNTEAFF.

This clonotype was recorded a few times. V is TRBV3-1 and J is TRBJ1-2, with 7 bases aligning to TRBD1. Germline loops: CDR1 LGHDT, CDR2 YNNKEL (reference sequence). J lost 1 base, V lost 8 bases, and 10 bases had no gene match. The CDR3 consists of 15 residues. CDR3 in DNA: TGTGCCAGCTCACTTGGGACAGCGGGTAACTATGGCTACACCTTC. Protein sequence: CASSLGTAGNYGYTF.

The genes are TRBV6-5 and TRBJ2-6; D ambiguous. The CDR3 spans 17 residues. CDR1 is MNHEY and CDR2 is SVGAGI in the germline V gene. V dropped 2 bases and J dropped 1 base, with 12 bases sitting between them. The DNA of the CDR3 is TGTGCCAGCAGTTACAGGAGCAAGATATCTGGGGCCAACGTCCTGACTTTC. Translating gives CASSYRSKISGANVLTF.

The chain links TRBV25-1 to TRBJ1-6, with TRBD1 matching over 7 bases. Germline V lookup: CDR1 MGHDK, CDR2 SYGVNS. V lost 4 bases, J lost 9 bases, and 3 bases stayed unmatched. The CDR3 is made up of 13 amino acids. DNA for the CDR3: TGTGCCAGCAGTGCGACAGGGCTTTCACCCCTCCACTTT. As protein: CASSATGLSPLHF.

This clonotype was counted many times. CDR3 in DNA: TGTGCCAGCAGCTTGAGACCGCGGGGCGGGGACGAGACCGGGGAGCTGTTTTTT. It translates to CASSLRPRGGDETGELFF. This sequence joins TRBV11-2 and TRBJ2-2, with D possibly TRBD2 on 6 matching bases. V lost 3 bases and J 5 bases, leaving 22 bases between the germline ends. Per the germline V gene, CDR1 is SGHAT and CDR2 is FQNNGV. This CDR3 spans 18 amino acids. Using reference TRBV11-2 and TRBJ2-2 for the parts outside the CDR3, the full variable domain is EAGVAQSPRYKIIEKRQSVAFWCNPISGHATLYWYQQILGQGPKLLIQFQNNGVVDDSQLPKDRFSAERLKGVDSTLKIQPAKLEDSAVYLCASSLRPRGGDETGELFFGEGSRLTVL.

Ten or more counts support this clonotype. V is TRBV20-1 and J is TRBJ2-7; tentatively, D is TRBD1 (6 bases). Germline-derived CDR1 and CDR2 are DFQATT and SNEGSKA (reference sequence). This CDR3 is built from 14 residues. V lost 2 bases, J lost 2 bases, and 13 bases lay in between. The CDR3 sequence is CSARPQGRPYEQYF. The CDR3 region has the DNA TGCAGTGCTAGACCCCAGGGGAGACCCTACGAGCAGTACTTC.

The chain joins TRBV9 to TRBJ1-6; D is ambiguous. This CDR3 contains 16 residues. Trimming took off 0 bases at V and 7 bases at J, with 14 bases between the two ends. Germline lookup yields CDR1 SGDLS and CDR2 YYNGEE. CDR3 region: CASSVEWAIGNSPLHF. The DNA for the CDR3 is TGTGCCAGCAGCGTAGAGTGGGCTATTGGGAATTCACCCCTCCACTTT.

There are a few counts of this clonotype. The gene calls are TRBV12-3 or TRBV12-4 and TRBJ2-2; no definite D call. The CDR3 has 13 residues. With 8 bases removed from V and 3 bases from J, the gap between germline ends came to 10 bases. DNA of the CDR3: TGTGCCAGCCTTAGGAGCGACACCGGGGAGCTGTTTTTT. Its protein is CASLRSDTGELFF.

This clonotype was recorded a few times. This chain joins TRBV2 and TRBJ1-2; D ambiguous. The V and J ends lost 7 bases and 7 bases respectively, with 13 bases between them. There are 12 residues in the CDR3. Germline CDR1 reads SNHLY; CDR2 reads FYNNEI. The CDR3 nucleotides are TGTGCCAGCATATTGATCGAGGGTGGCTACACCTTC. This sequence encodes CASILIEGGYTF.

At least ten counts were recorded for this clonotype. The chain has TRBV27 and TRBJ1-2; perhaps TRBD1 as D (5 bases). Germline CDR1 reads MNHEY; CDR2 reads SMNVEV (reference sequence). The germline V and J ends were trimmed by 6 bases and 7 bases, with 18 bases remaining between them. The CDR3 has 14 amino acids. CDR3 loop: CASSYAPGLGGYTF. The CDR3 bases are TGTGCCAGCAGCTACGCTCCAGGGTTGGGTGGCTACACCTTC.

This chain uses TRBV12-3 or TRBV12-4 with TRBJ2-7, with 9 bases matching TRBD1. Losses at the gene ends were 3 bases for V and 5 bases for J; bases not matched to a gene: 5. CDR3 length equals 14 residues. This CDR3 reads CASSFMGQGHEQYF. CDR3 coding DNA: TGTGCCAGCAGTTTTATGGGACAGGGCCACGAGCAGTACTTC.

The chain combines TRBV12-3 or TRBV12-4 with TRBJ2-3; 11 bases line up with TRBD2. J gave up 1 base and V 9 bases, and 3 bases lay outside the gene matches. The CDR3 extends over 14 amino acids. CDR3 in amino acids: CASKTSGGTDTQYF. The CDR3 DNA reads TGTGCCAGTAAGACTAGCGGGGGCACAGATACGCAGTATTTT.

This clonotype was picked up many times. This chain joins TRBV30 and TRBJ2-1; 15 bases are a match to TRBD2. Germline trimming cut 1 base from V and 10 bases from J; bases unmatched to any gene: 5. The CDR3 runs 15 residues. CDR1 is GTSNPN and CDR2 is SVGIG in the germline V gene (reference sequence). The DNA of the CDR3 is TGTGCCTGGAGTGGGCCGGGACTAGCGGGAGGCGAGCAGTTCTTC. Translation: CAWSGPGLAGGEQFF. Filled out from reference TRBV30 and TRBJ2-1, the complete variable domain reads SQTIHQWPATLVQPVGSPLSLECTVEGTSNPNLYWYRQAAGRGLQLLFYSVGIGQISSEVPQNLSASRPQDRQFILSSKKLLLSDSGFYLCAWSGPGLAGGEQFFGPGTRLTVL.

The genes are TRBV20-1 and TRBJ1-5, with 7 bases fitting TRBD1. From germline, CDR1 is DFQATT and CDR2 SNEGSKA (reference sequence). There are 14 residues in the CDR3. J lost 7 bases, V lost 1 base, and 7 bases had no gene match. CDR3 in DNA: TGCAGTGCTAGAGTTGGGACAGTGGGGCAGCCCCAGCATTTT. Amino acids: CSARVGTVGQPQHF.

The rearrangement joins TRBV7-2 to TRBJ2-6; possibly TRBD1 for D (5 bases). The germline CDR1 and CDR2 sequences are SGHTA and FQGNSA. V dropped 2 bases and J dropped 2 bases, with 7 bases sitting between them. There are 15 residues in the CDR3. CDR3 sequence reads: CASSLMGPGANVLTF. CDR3 bases: TGTGCCAGCAGCTTAATGGGGCCTGGGGCCAACGTCCTGACTTTC.

Comments on this clonotype: Compared with germline, one end of the junction differs, possibly owing to a read error. V and J are TRBV29-1 and TRBJ1-2; 10 bases line up with TRBD1. Per the germline V gene, CDR1 is SQVTM and CDR2 is ANQGSEA. CDR3 length: 13 amino acids. CDR3 loop: CSVGGTGAYGHTF. The CDR3 region has the DNA TGCAGCGTTGGGGGGACAGGGGCGTATGGCCACACCTTC.

In this sample, this clonotype turned up a few times. J is TRBJ2-7 and V is TRBV5-1, with D unresolved. The CDR3 is made up of 15 amino acids. V was clipped by 0 bases and J by 1 base, with 11 bases between them. Germline values: CDR1 SGHRS, CDR2 YFSETQ. CDR3 DNA: TGCGCCAGCAGCTTGGAGGGCAGCCTGTCCTACGAGCAGTACTTC. Its protein is CASSLEGSLSYEQYF.

This clonotype was counted at least ten times. This CDR3 reads CASRLAGGSYNEQFF. The DNA for the CDR3 is TGTGCCAGCAGGTTAGCGGGGGGATCCTACAATGAGCAGTTCTTC. The chain carries TRBV27 and TRBJ2-1; 10 nucleotides line up with TRBD2. Trimming at V came to 6 bases and at J to 1 base, leaving 3 bases not matched to a gene. The CDR3 consists of 15 residues. Germline CDR1 reads MNHEY; CDR2 reads SMNVEV (reference sequence).

This clonotype was seen repeatedly, ten times or more. The chain links TRBV9 to TRBJ1-1, with a tentative D call TRBD1 (6 bases). The V end was cut by 0 bases, the J end by 5 bases, with 11 bases between. The CDR3 runs 14 residues. Germline V gene data show CDR1 as SGDLS and CDR2 as YYNGEE. CDR3 sequence (DNA): TGTGCCAGCAGCGTAGGAGGGGGTGGGACTGAAGCTTTCTTT. It codes for CASSVGGGGTEAFF.

This chain joins TRBV5-8 and TRBJ2-5; TRBD2 agrees at 11 bases. CDR3 length: 16 amino acids. V lost 4 bases to trimming and J lost 1 base; unmatched junction nucleotides: 6. The V gene's germline CDR1 is SGHTS and CDR2 YDEGEE. The CDR3, as DNA: TGTGCCAGCAGCCCTTTCGGGACTAGCGGCCAAGAGACCCAGTACTTC. Its translation: CASSPFGTSGQETQYF.

This clonotype was recorded a few times. The gene calls are TRBV30 and TRBJ1-2, with 8 bases aligning to TRBD1. This CDR3 contains 13 residues. The germline gives CDR1 GTSNPN, CDR2 SVGIG (reference sequence). V gave up 3 bases and J gave up 5 bases; unmatched junction bases: 5. CDR3 in DNA: TGTGCCTGGAGGACAGGGGTTCCGTATGGCTACACCTTC. Translating it yields CAWRTGVPYGYTF.

This clonotype was seen many times. The chain joins TRBV6-2 or TRBV6-3 to TRBJ1-5, with 8 bases fitting TRBD1. The germline V gene has CDR1 MNHEY and CDR2 SVGEGT. V lost 7 bases to trimming and J lost 0 bases; unmatched junction nucleotides: 8. This CDR3 comprises 16 residues. CDR3 bases: TGTGCCAGCACCGACCCAGGGGGCTATAGCAATCAGCCCCAGCATTTT. It yields the protein CASTDPGGYSNQPQHF.

In its sample, this clonotype was seen many times. The rearrangement uses TRBV2 and TRBJ2-5; D is possibly TRBD1 or TRBD2 (5 bases each). V shed 4 bases and J shed 3 bases, with 12 bases lying between them. The CDR3 covers 14 residues. Germline V gene data show CDR1 as SNHLY and CDR2 as FYNNEI. CDR3 sequence reads: CASSGGRGKETQYF. CDR3 sequence (DNA): TGTGCCAGCAGTGGGGGCCGGGGTAAAGAGACCCAGTACTTC.

The V call is TRBV3-1, the J call TRBJ2-7; TRBD1 aligns across 7 bases. Trimming took 3 bases from V and 7 from J; bases not matched to a gene: 6. The CDR3 runs to 13 residues. Germline V gene sequence: CDR1 LGHDT, CDR2 YNNKEL (reference sequence). The CDR3 DNA sequence: TGTGCCAGCAGCCAGAAGGGGGCTGGGGAGCAGTACTTC. This codes for CASSQKGAGEQYF.